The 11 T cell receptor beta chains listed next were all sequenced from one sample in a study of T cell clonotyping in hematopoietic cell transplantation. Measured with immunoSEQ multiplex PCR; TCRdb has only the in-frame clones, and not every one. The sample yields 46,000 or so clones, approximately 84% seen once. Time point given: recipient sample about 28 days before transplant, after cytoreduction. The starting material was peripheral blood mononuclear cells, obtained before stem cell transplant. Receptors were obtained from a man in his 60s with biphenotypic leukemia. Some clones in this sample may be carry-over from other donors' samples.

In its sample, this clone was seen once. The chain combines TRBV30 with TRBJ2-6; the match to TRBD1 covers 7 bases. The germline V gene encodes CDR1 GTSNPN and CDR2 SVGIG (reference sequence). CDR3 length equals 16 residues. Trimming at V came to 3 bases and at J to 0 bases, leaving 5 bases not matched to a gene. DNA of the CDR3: TGTGCCTGGAGCGACTGGGACAGCTCTGGGGCCAACGTCCTGACTTTC. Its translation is CAWSDWDSSGANVLTF.

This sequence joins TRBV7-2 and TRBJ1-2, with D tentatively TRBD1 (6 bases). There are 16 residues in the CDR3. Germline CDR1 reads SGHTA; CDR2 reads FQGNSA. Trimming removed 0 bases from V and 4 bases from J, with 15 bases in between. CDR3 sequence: CASSLAATDRSYGYTF. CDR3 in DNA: TGTGCCAGCAGCTTAGCGGCGACCGACAGGTCCTATGGCTACACCTTC.

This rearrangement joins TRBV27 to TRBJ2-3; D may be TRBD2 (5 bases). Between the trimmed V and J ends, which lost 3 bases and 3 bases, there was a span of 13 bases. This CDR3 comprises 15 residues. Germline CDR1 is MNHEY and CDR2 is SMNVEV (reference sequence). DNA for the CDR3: TGTGCCAGCAGTTTCGTACAGAGCGGTACAGATACGCAGTATTTT. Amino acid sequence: CASSFVQSGTDTQYF.

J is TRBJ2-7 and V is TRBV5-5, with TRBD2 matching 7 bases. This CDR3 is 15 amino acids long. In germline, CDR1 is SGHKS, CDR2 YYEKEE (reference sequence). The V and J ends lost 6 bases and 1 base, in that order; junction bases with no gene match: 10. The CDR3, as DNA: TGTGCCAGCACCGGTGGGGGAGGGATTTCCTACGAGCAGTACTTC. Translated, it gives CASTGGGGISYEQYF.

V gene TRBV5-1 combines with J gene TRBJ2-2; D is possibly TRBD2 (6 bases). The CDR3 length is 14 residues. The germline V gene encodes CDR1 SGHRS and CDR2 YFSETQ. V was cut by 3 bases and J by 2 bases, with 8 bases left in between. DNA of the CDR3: TGCGCCAGCAGCTGGACTACTAACACCGGGGAGCTGTTTTTT. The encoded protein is CASSWTTNTGELFF.

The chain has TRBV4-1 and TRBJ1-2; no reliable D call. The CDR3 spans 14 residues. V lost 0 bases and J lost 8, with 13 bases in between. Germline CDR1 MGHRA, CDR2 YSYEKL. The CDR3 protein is CASSQERSDWGYTF. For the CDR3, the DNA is TGCGCCAGCAGCCAAGAGAGAAGCGATTGGGGCTACACCTTC.

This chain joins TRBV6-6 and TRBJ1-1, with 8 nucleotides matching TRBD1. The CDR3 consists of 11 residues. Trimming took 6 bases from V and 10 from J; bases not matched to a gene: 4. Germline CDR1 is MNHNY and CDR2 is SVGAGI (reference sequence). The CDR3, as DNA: TGTGCCAGCAGGCTACAGGGGGTAGCTTTCTTT. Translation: CASRLQGVAFF.

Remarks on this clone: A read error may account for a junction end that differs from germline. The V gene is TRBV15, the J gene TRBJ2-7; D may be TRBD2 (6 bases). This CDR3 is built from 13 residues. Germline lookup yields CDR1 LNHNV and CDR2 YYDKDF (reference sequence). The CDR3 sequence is CATSRGEVAELNF. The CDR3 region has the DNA TGTGCCACCAGCAGAGGCGAAGTAGCGGAGCTGAACTTC.

The DNA for the CDR3 is TGTGCCAGCAGCTTTCAGCTTGCTGAAGCTTTCTTT. Amino acids: CASSFQLAEAFF. This sequence joins TRBV5-6 and TRBJ1-1; no reliable D call. The germline CDR1 and CDR2 sequences are SGHDT and YYEEEE. V was cut by 2 bases and J by 6 bases, with 8 bases left in between. This CDR3 is 12 amino acids long.

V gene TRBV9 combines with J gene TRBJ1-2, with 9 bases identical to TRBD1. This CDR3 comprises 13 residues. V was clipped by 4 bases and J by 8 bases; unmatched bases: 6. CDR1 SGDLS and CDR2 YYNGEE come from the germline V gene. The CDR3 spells CASSLRTGEGYTF. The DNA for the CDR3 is TGTGCCAGCAGCCTCCGGACAGGGGAAGGCTACACCTTC.

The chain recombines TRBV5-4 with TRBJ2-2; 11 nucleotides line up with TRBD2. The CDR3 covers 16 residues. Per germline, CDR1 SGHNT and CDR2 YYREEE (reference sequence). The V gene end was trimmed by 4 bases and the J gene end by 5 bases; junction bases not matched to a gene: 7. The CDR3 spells CASSPWTSGLTGELFF. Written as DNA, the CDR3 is TGTGCCAGCAGCCCCTGGACTAGCGGGCTTACCGGGGAGCTGTTTTTT.